This TCR beta chain originates from a study of OX40 agonist ivuxolimab in advanced cancers. For the study at large: Every 2 weeks, patients received ivuxolimab intravenously, dosed at 0.01 to 10 mg/kg. Checkpoint inhibitors had been given previously to under 50% of patients.

Blood samples were obtained at baseline, cycle 4 day 1, and cycle 7 day 1. Sequenced by immunoSEQ multiplex PCR; TCRdb stores in-frame clones only, minus some. The sample shows tens of thousands of clones, around 85% of them seen only once. The starting material was CD4+ or CD8+ T cells sorted from blood, obtained in a trial of the OX40 agonist ivuxolimab. The sequence was obtained from an adult with an advanced solid tumor such as melanoma, head and neck, liver or kidney cancer.

The CDR3 nucleotides are TGTGCCAGCAGCCAGGGCAGGGGGCTAGGGACCGAAGAGACCCAGTACTTC. Translation: CASSQGRGLGTEETQYF. This chain uses TRBV5-4 with TRBJ2-5, with 8 bases fitting TRBD1. The V and J ends lost 4 bases and 3 bases, in that order; junction bases with no gene match: 14. This CDR3 has 17 amino acids. The germline gives CDR1 SGHNT, CDR2 YYREEE (reference sequence).